Each of the 8 T cell receptor beta chains below was sequenced from the same sample in a study of post-analysis software for immune sequencing data. Their cognate antigens are unknown. Study-level points and caveats: Controls had lower frequencies than patients of roughly five TRBV segments, which included TRBV5-6, TRBV5-1 and TRBV20-1.

Prepared TCR beta cDNA libraries contained unique molecular identifiers. TCRdb independently ran MiXCR on the PCR reads; one entry per CDR3 protein. The repertoire consists of some 450,000 distinct CDR3 sequences, with around 40% occurring once and the leading ten covering around 10%. Sequencing input: blood. Every receptor here comes from a girl between 5 and 17 years old with multiple sclerosis.

About this clonotype: In this CDR3 the conserved last residue, phenylalanine or tryptophan, is missing, so a read error is likely. The chain is built from TRBV7-9 and TRBJ2-5; TRBD1 is a possible D gene (5 bases). The V gene lost 4 bases and the J gene lost 1 base, with 7 bases spanning the gap. This CDR3 is built from 13 residues. Germline loops: CDR1 SEHNR, CDR2 FQNEAQ (reference sequence). The CDR3 sequence: CASSSGIQETQYV. The CDR3, as DNA: TGTGCCAGCAGCTCAGGGATCCAAGAGACCCAGTACGTC.

V and J are TRBV3-1 and TRBJ2-3; perhaps TRBD1 as D (5 bases). CDR3 length: 15 residues. V gave up 0 bases and J gave up 7 bases, with 14 bases separating them. Germline V gene data show CDR1 as LGHDT and CDR2 as YNNKEL (reference sequence). The CDR3 loop reads CASSQDPDPGNTQYF. CDR3 DNA: TGTGCCAGCAGCCAAGACCCGGACCCAGGGAATACGCAGTATTTT.

This clonotype showed up just a few times. The rearrangement links TRBV29-1 to TRBJ2-1; 9 bases line up with TRBD2. Looked up from germline, CDR1 is SQVTM and CDR2 is ANQGSEA. The CDR3 runs to 14 residues. The V and J ends lost 2 bases and 6 bases, in that order; junction bases with no gene match: 5. The CDR3 region is CSVESSGDINEQFF. DNA for the CDR3: TGCAGCGTTGAATCTAGCGGGGATATCAATGAGCAGTTCTTC.

V gene TRBV12-3 or TRBV12-4 combines with J gene TRBJ2-5, with 7 bases matching TRBD2. J lost 11 bases, V lost 6 bases, and 15 bases had no gene match. The CDR3 is made up of 14 amino acids. The CDR3 protein is CASSVTSTYNEQYF. CDR3 bases: TGTGCCAGCAGCGTGACTAGCACCTACAATGAGCAGTACTTC.

The chain carries TRBV5-1 and TRBJ2-5, with 9 bases that match TRBD1. The DNA end lines up better with TRBJ2-7; the J call may be wrong. Germline values: CDR1 SGHRS, CDR2 YFSETQ. The CDR3 covers 15 residues. CDR3 in amino acids: CASSPIGDRAPEQYF. The CDR3 nucleotides are TGCGCCAGCAGCCCTATAGGGGACAGGGCTCCCGAGCAGTACTTC.

The rearrangement uses TRBV25-1 and TRBJ2-7; TRBD1 aligns across 7 bases. After removal of 7 bases from V and 0 bases from J, the junction contained 6 bases not matched to a gene. The CDR3 has 14 residues. Germline V gene data show CDR1 as MGHDK and CDR2 as SYGVNS. CDR3 DNA sequence: TGTGCCAGCACCGGGACAGAATTCTCCTACGAGCAGTACTTC. Protein sequence: CASTGTEFSYEQYF.

The sample holds a few counts of this clonotype. The chain carries TRBV12-3 or TRBV12-4 and TRBJ1-2; a possible D gene is TRBD1 (6 bases). This CDR3 is built from 14 residues. Trimming cost V 1 base and J 11 bases, with 17 bases left between them. The CDR3 protein is CASSLGRQANDYTF. The CDR3 DNA reads TGTGCCAGCAGTTTAGGTCGACAGGCGAATGATTACACCTTC.

In its sample, this clonotype was seen a few times. The J gene is TRBJ1-2, the V gene TRBV20-1; D not certain. Trimming removed 3 bases from V and 2 bases from J, with 13 bases in between. This CDR3 comprises 14 residues. Germline V gene lookup returns CDR1 DFQATT and CDR2 SNEGSKA (reference sequence). The CDR3, as DNA: TGCAGTGCTAGTCACATCGGCAGGAACTATGGCTACACCTTC. Amino acids: CSASHIGRNYGYTF.